The 13 T cell receptor beta chains presented below share a single source sample, sequenced in a study of OX40 agonist ivuxolimab in advanced cancers. Data came from immunoSEQ multiplex PCR; TCRdb stores just in-frame clones and leaves some out. The sample carries approximately 81,000 clones, around nine tenths recorded once. This sample comprised CD4+ or CD8+ T cells sorted from blood, obtained in a trial of the OX40 agonist ivuxolimab. The source is an adult with an advanced solid tumor such as melanoma, head and neck, liver or kidney cancer.

The table lists this clone with a few counts. The chain couples TRBV19 to TRBJ1-1; perhaps TRBD1 as D (5 bases). The CDR3 extends over 14 amino acids. Germline V gene lookup returns CDR1 LNHDA and CDR2 SQIVND (reference sequence). V lost 2 bases and J lost 4, with 11 bases in between. The CDR3 region is CASSIIGGATEAFF. CDR3 DNA sequence: TGTGCCAGTAGTATAATAGGTGGGGCCACTGAAGCTTTCTTT.

The gene calls are TRBV25-1 and TRBJ2-7; D remains unclear. V lost 3 bases, J lost 2 bases, and 11 bases lay in between. The CDR3 sequence is 14 residues long. Germline CDR1 MGHDK, CDR2 SYGVNS. CDR3 DNA sequence: TGTGCCAGCAGTGATCCCAGTGGGACCTACGAGCAGTACTTC. This sequence encodes CASSDPSGTYEQYF.

The V and J genes are TRBV10-3 and TRBJ2-3, with 16 bases matching TRBD2. CDR3 length: 18 residues. V was pared by 6 bases and J by 0 bases, with 6 bases of the junction left unmatched. CDR1 ENHRY and CDR2 SYGVKD come from the germline V gene. CDR3 region: CAISPGLAGGTSTDTQYF. DNA for the CDR3: TGTGCCATCAGCCCGGGACTAGCGGGGGGGACTAGCACAGATACGCAGTATTTT.

The chain employs TRBV27 and TRBJ2-1, with D tentatively TRBD1 (6 bases). CDR1 MNHEY and CDR2 SMNVEV come from the germline V gene (reference sequence). The CDR3 covers 15 residues. V lost 5 bases, J lost 0 bases, and 11 bases lay in between. The CDR3 region is CASSPNRDSYNEQFF. The CDR3 DNA follows: TGTGCCAGCAGTCCCAACAGGGACTCCTACAATGAGCAGTTCTTC.

V and J are TRBV10-3 and TRBJ1-1; no clear D gene. V was trimmed by 3 bases and J by 1 base, leaving 9 bases between them. CDR3 length: 14 residues. Germline V CDR1 and CDR2: ENHRY, SYGVKD. The CDR3 DNA follows: TGTGCCATCAGTGATTCTAGGAAGAACACTGAAGCTTTCTTT. It encodes CAISDSRKNTEAFF.

This chain uses TRBV7-8 with TRBJ1-5; D is unclear. The CDR3 runs 15 residues. Germline assignment: CDR1 SGHVS and CDR2 FQNEAQ. V dropped 5 bases and J dropped 1 base, with 12 bases sitting between them. The CDR3: CASSPKDISNQPQHF. The CDR3 DNA is TGTGCCAGCAGCCCTAAAGACATAAGCAATCAGCCCCAGCATTTT.

The CDR3: CASSARDYNLAEQFF. CDR3 nucleotide sequence: TGTGCCAGCAGCGCTCGGGACTACAATCTTGCTGAGCAGTTCTTC. This chain connects TRBV9 to TRBJ2-1, with 7 bases fitting TRBD2. The CDR3 loop spans 15 amino acids. V was pared by 3 bases and J by 9 bases, with 12 bases of the junction left unmatched. Germline lookup yields CDR1 SGDLS and CDR2 YYNGEE.

The chain carries TRBV4-1 and TRBJ2-3; D gene unclear. V was clipped by 1 base and J by 4 bases, with 9 bases between them. CDR1 MGHRA and CDR2 YSYEKL come from the germline V gene. The CDR3 consists of 14 residues. The CDR3 here is CASSQAGAADTQYF. The CDR3 region has the DNA TGCGCCAGCAGCCAAGCTGGCGCTGCAGATACGCAGTATTTT.

The V call is TRBV27, the J call TRBJ2-1; D is unclear. Germline loops: CDR1 MNHEY, CDR2 SMNVEV (reference sequence). CDR3 length equals 10 residues. Trimming removed 7 bases from V and 9 bases from J, with 7 bases in between. The CDR3 sequence is CASTPSEQFF. The DNA for the CDR3 is TGTGCCAGCACCCCTAGTGAGCAGTTCTTC.

The gene calls are TRBV14 and TRBJ2-2; 7 bases are a match to TRBD1. The CDR3 spans 15 residues. Germline trimming cut 2 bases from V and 3 bases from J; bases unmatched to any gene: 3. Germline V lookup: CDR1 SGHDN, CDR2 FVKESK. Written as DNA, the CDR3 is TGTGCCAGCAGCCAACCACAGGGGTACACCGGGGAGCTGTTTTTT. Protein product: CASSQPQGYTGELFF.

The V and J genes are TRBV2 and TRBJ2-7; a weak D match, TRBD1 (6 bases). Germline V lookup: CDR1 SNHLY, CDR2 FYNNEI. V lost 7 bases and J 0 bases, leaving 13 bases between the germline ends. This CDR3 region has 14 residues. CDR3 in amino acids: CASTQGSLSYEQYF. The DNA of the CDR3 is TGTGCCAGCACTCAGGGGAGCCTCTCCTACGAGCAGTACTTC.

A few counts support this clone. The V call is TRBV2, the J call TRBJ2-7; TRBD1 is a possible D gene (6 bases). CDR1 SNHLY and CDR2 FYNNEI come from the germline V gene. Trimming stripped 6 bases from V and 3 bases from J, with 15 bases between. This CDR3 comprises 14 residues. As DNA, the CDR3 is TGTGCCAGCAGGGTGTGGGGCAGGGGCTACGAGCAGTACTTC. Encoded protein: CASRVWGRGYEQYF.

J is TRBJ2-3 and V is TRBV2; TRBD2 agrees at 7 bases. J lost 1 base, V lost 6 bases, and 10 bases had no gene match. Germline V gene lookup returns CDR1 SNHLY and CDR2 FYNNEI. The length of the CDR3 is 16 residues. CDR3 in DNA: TGTGCCAGCAGAGACCTTGTGGCGGGGGGCACAGATACGCAGTATTTT. Translating it yields CASRDLVAGGTDTQYF. Full variable domain (rest looked up from reference TRBV2 and TRBJ2-3): EPEVTQTPSHQVTQMGQEVILRCVPISNHLYFYWYRQILGQKVEFLVSFYNNEISEKSEIFDDQFSVERPDGSNFTLKIRSTKLEDSAMYFCASRDLVAGGTDTQYFGPGTRLTVL.